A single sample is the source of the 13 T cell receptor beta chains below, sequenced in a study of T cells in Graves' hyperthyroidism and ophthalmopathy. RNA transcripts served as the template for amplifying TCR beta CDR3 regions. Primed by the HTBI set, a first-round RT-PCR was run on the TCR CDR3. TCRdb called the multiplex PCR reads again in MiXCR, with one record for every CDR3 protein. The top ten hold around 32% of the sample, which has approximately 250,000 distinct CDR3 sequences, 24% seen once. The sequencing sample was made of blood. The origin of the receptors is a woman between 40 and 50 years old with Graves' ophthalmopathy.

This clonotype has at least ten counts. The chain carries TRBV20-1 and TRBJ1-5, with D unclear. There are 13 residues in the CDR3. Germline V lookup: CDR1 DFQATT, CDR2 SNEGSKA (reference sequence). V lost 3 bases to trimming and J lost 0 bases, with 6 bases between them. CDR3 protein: CSASGNSNQPQHF. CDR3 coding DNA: TGCAGTGCTAGCGGGAATAGCAATCAGCCCCAGCATTTT.

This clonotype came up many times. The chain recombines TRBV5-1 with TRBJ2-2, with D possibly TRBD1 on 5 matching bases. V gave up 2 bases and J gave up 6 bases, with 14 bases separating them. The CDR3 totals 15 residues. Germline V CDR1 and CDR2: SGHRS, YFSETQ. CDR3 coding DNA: TGCGCCAGCAGCTTATCAGGGTTGGCTGCCGGGGAGCTGTTTTTT. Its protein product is CASSLSGLAAGELFF.

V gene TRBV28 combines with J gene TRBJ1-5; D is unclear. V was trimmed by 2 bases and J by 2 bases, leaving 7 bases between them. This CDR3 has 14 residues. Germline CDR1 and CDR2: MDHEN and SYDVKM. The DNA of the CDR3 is TGTGCCAGCAGTTTACAGATTGGCAATCAGCCCCAGCATTTT. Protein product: CASSLQIGNQPQHF.

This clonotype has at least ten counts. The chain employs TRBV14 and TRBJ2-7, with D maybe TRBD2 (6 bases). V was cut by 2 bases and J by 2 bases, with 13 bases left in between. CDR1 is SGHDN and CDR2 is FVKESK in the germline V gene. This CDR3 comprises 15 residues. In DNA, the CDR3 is TGTGCCAGCAGCCAATCCGTCGGGACTGCCTACGAGCAGTACTTC. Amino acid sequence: CASSQSVGTAYEQYF. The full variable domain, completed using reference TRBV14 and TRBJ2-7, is EAGVTQFPSHSVIEKGQTVTLRCDPISGHDNLYWYRRVMGKEIKFLLHFVKESKQDESGMPNNRFLAERTGGTYSTLKVQPAELEDSGVYFCASSQSVGTAYEQYFGPGTRLTVT.

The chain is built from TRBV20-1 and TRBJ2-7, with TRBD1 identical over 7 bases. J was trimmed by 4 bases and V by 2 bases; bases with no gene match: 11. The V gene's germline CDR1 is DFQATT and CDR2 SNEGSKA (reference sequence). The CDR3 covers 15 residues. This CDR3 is CSARQGEPAGYEQYF. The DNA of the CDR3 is TGCAGTGCTAGACAGGGGGAACCCGCCGGTTACGAGCAGTACTTC.

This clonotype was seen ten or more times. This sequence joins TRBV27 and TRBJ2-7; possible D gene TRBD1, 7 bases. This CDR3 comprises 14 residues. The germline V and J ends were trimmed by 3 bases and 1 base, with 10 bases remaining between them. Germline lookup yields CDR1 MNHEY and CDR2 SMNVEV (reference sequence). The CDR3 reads CASSFAGQSYEQYF. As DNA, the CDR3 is TGTGCCAGCAGTTTTGCGGGACAGTCCTACGAGCAGTACTTC.

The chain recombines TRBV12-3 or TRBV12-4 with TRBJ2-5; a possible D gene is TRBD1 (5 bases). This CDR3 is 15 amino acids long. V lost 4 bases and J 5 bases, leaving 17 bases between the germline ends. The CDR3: CASSSWQGDGETQYF. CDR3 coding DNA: TGTGCCAGCAGTTCTTGGCAGGGTGATGGGGAGACCCAGTACTTC.

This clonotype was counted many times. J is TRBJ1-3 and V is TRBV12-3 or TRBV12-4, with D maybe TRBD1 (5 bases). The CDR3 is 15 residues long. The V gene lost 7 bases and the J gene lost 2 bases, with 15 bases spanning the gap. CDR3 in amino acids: CASTRKEGPGNTIYF. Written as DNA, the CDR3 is TGTGCCAGCACCCGCAAGGAGGGGCCTGGAAACACCATATATTTT.

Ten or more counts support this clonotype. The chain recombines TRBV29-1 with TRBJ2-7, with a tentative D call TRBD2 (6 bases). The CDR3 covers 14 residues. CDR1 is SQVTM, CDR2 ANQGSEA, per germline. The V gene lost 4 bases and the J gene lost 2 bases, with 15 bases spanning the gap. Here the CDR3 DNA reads TGCAGCGTTGTGGTAGCGGTCGGACCCTACGAGCAGTACTTC. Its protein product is CSVVVAVGPYEQYF.

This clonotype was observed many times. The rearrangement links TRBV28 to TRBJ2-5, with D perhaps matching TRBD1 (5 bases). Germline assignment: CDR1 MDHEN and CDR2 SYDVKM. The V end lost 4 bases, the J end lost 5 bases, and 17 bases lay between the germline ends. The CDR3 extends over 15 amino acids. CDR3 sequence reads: CASSSPQAGKETQYF. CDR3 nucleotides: TGTGCCAGCAGTTCCCCCCAAGCAGGGAAGGAGACCCAGTACTTC. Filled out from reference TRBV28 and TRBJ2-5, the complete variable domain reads DVKVTQSSRYLVKRTGEKVFLECVQDMDHENMFWYRQDPGLGLRLIYFSYDVKMKEKGDIPEGYSVSREKKERFSLILESASTNQTSMYLCASSSPQAGKETQYFGPGTRLLVL.

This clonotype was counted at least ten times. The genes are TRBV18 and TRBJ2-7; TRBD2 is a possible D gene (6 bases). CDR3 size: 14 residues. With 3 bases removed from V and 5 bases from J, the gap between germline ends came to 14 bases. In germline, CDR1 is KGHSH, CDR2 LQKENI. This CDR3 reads CASSPLGLRNEQYF. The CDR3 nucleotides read TGTGCCAGCTCACCCTTGGGACTTAGAAACGAGCAGTACTTC.

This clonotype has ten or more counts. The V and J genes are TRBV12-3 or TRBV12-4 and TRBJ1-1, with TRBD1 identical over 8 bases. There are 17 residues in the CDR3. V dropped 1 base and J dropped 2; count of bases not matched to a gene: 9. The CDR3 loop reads CASSLGVTGQANTEAFF. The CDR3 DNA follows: TGTGCCAGCAGTTTAGGGGTCACGGGACAGGCAAACACTGAAGCTTTCTTT.

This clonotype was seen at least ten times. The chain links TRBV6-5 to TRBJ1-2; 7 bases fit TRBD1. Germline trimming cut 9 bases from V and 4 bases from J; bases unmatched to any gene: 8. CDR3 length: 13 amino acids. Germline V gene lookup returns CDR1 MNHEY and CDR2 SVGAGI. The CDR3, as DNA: TGTGCCAGTGGACAGGCGAGTAGCTATGGCTACACCTTC. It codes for CASGQASSYGYTF.